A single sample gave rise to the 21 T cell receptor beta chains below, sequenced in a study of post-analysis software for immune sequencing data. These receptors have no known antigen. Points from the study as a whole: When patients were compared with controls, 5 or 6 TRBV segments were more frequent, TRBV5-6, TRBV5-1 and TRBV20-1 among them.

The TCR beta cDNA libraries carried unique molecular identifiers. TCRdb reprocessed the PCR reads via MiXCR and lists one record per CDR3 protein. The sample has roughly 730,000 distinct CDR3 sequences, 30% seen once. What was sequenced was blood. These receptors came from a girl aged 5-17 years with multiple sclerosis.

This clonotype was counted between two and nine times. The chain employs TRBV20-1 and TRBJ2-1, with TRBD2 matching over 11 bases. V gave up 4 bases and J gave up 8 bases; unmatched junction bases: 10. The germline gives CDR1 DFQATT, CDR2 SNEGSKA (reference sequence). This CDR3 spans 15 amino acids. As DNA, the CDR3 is TGCAGTGCTACAACCGGGACTAGCGGTGGCGATGAGCAGTTCTTC. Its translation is CSATTGTSGGDEQFF.

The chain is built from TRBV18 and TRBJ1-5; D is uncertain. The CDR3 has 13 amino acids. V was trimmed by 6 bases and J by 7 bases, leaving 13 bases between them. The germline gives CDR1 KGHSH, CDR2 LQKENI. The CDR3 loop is CASSMLGNQPQHF. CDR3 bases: TGTGCCAGCTCCATGCTGGGGAACCAGCCCCAGCATTTT. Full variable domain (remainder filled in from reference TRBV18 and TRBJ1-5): NAGVMQNPRHLVRRRGQEARLRCSPMKGHSHVYWYRQLPEEGLKFMVYLQKENIIDESGMPKERFSAEFPKEGPSILRIQQVVRGDSAAYFCASSMLGNQPQHFGDGTRLSIL.

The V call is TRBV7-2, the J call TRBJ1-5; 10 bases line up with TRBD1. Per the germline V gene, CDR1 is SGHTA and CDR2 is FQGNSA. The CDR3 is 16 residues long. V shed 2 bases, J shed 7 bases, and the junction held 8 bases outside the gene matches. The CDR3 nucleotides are TGTGCCAGCAGCTTACACGGACAGGGGGGCTACCAGCCCCAGCATTTT. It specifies CASSLHGQGGYQPQHF. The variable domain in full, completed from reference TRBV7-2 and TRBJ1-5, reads GAGVSQSPSNKVTEKGKDVELRCDPISGHTALYWYRQSLGQGLEFLIYFQGNSAPDKSGLPSDRFSAERTGGSVSTLTIQRTQQEDSAVYLCASSLHGQGGYQPQHFGDGTRLSIL.

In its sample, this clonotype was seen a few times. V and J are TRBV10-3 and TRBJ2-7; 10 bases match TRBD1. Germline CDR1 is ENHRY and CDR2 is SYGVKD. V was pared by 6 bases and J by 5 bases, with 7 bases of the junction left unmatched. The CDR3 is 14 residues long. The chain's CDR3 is CAIRTGGSLNEQYF. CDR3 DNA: TGTGCCATCAGGACAGGGGGCTCTCTGAACGAGCAGTACTTC.

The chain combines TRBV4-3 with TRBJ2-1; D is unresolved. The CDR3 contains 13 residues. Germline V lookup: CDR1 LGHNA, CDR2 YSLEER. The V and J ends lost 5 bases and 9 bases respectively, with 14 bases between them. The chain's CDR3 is CASSTLGGGEQFF. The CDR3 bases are TGCGCCAGCAGCACCCTAGGCGGCGGTGAGCAGTTCTTC.

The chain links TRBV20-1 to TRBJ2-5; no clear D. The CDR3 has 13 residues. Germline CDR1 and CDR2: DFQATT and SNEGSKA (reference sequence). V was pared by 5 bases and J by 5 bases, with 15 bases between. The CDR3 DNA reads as TGCAGTGCTGGCGGTGGATTATTTGAGACCCAGTACTTC. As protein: CSAGGGLFETQYF.

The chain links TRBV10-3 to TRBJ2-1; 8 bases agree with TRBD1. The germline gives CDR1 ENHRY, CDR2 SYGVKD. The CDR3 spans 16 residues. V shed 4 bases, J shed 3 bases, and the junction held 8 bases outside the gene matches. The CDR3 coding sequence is TGTGCCATCAGTGCTGGACAGGGTCTCGTCTACAATGAGCAGTTCTTC. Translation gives CAISAGQGLVYNEQFF.

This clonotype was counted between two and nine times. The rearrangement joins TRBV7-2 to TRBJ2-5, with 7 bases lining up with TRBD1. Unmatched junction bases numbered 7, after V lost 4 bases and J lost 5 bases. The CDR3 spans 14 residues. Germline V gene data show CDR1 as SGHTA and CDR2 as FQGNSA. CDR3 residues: CASSSGQVRETQYF. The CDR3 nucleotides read TGTGCCAGCAGCTCCGGACAGGTTCGGGAGACCCAGTACTTC.

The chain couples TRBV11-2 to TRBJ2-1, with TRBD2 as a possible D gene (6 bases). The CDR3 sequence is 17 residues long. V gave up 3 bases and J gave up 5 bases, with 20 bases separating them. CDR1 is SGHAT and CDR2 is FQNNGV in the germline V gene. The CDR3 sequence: CASSFFPRGMKDNEQFF. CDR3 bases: TGTGCCAGCAGCTTTTTTCCTCGGGGGATGAAGGACAATGAGCAGTTCTTC.

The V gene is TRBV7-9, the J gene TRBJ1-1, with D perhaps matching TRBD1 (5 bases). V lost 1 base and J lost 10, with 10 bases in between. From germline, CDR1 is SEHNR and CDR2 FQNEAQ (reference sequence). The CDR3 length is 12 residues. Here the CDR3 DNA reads TGTGCCAGCAGCTTAGGTGGCCAGGGAGCTTTCTTT. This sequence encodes CASSLGGQGAFF.

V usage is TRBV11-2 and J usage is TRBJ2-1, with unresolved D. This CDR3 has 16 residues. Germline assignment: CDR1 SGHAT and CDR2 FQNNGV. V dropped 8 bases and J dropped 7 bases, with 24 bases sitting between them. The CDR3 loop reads CASRTSWIRPLNEQFF. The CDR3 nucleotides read TGTGCCAGCCGAACTTCATGGATTAGGCCCCTAAATGAGCAGTTCTTC.

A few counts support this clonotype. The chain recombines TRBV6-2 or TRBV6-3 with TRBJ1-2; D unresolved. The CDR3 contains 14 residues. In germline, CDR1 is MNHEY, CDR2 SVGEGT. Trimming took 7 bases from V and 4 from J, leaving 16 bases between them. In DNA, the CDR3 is TGTGCCAGCAACCCCGTCGGCAACGCCTATGGCTACACCTTC. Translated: CASNPVGNAYGYTF.

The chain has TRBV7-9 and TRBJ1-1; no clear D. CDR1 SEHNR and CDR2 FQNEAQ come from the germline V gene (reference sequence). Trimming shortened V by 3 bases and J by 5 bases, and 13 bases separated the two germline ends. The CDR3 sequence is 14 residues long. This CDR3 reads CASSFSAERTEAFF. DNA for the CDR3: TGTGCCAGCAGCTTTTCAGCCGAACGGACTGAAGCTTTCTTT.

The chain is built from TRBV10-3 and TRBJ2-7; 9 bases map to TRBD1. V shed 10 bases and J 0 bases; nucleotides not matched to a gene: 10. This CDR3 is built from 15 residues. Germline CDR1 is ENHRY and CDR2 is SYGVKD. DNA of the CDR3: TGTGCCACCACGGGACAGGGCCCGAGCTCCTACGAGCAGTACTTC. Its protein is CATTGQGPSSYEQYF.

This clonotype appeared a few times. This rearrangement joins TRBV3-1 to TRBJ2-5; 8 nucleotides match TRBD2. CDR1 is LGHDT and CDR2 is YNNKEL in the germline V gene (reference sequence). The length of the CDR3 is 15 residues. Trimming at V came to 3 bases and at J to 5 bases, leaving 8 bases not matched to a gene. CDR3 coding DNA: TGTGCCAGCAGCCATCCCGGGGGGGCCGGTGAGACCCAGTACTTC. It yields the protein CASSHPGGAGETQYF.

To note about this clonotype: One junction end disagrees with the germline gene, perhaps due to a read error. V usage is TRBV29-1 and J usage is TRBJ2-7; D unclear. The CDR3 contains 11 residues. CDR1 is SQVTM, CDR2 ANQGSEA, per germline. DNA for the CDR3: TGCAGCGTGGGGTTGGGTGAGGAGCGGTACTTC. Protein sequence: CSVGLGEERYF.

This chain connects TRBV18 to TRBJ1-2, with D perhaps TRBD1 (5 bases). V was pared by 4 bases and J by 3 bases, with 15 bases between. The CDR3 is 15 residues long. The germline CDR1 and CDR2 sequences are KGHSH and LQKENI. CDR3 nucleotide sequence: TGTGCCAGCTCACAAAGACGGGACGGACACTATGGCTACACCTTC. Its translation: CASSQRRDGHYGYTF.

In nucleotides, the CDR3 is TGCGCCAGCAGCCAAGGTACCGGGGTTGTGGCCAAAAACATTCAGTACTTC. This codes for CASSQGTGVVAKNIQYF. This chain links TRBV4-3 with TRBJ2-4; D might be TRBD2 (5 bases). This CDR3 has 17 residues. Trimming removed 1 base at V and 1 base at J, with 14 bases between. Germline CDR1 and CDR2: LGHNA and YSLEER.

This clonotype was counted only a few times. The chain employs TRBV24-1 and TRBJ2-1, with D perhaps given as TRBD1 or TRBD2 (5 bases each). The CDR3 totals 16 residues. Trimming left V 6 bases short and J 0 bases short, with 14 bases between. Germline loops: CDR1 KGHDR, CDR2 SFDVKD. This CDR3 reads CATSFSGRGSYNEQFF. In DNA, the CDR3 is TGTGCCACCAGTTTCTCGGGAAGGGGCTCCTACAATGAGCAGTTCTTC.

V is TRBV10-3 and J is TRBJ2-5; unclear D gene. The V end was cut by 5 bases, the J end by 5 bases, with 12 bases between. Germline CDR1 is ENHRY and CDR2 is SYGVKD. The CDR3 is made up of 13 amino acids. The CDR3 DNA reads TGTGCCATCAGTCCGCAGTCCTTCGAGACCCAGTACTTC. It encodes CAISPQSFETQYF.

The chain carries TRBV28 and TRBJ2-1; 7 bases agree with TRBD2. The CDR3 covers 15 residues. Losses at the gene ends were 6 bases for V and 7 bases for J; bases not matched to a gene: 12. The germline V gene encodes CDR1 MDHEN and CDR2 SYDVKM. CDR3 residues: CASRWGGGAQNEQFF. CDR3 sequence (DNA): TGTGCCAGCAGATGGGGGGGGGGAGCCCAAAATGAGCAGTTCTTC.